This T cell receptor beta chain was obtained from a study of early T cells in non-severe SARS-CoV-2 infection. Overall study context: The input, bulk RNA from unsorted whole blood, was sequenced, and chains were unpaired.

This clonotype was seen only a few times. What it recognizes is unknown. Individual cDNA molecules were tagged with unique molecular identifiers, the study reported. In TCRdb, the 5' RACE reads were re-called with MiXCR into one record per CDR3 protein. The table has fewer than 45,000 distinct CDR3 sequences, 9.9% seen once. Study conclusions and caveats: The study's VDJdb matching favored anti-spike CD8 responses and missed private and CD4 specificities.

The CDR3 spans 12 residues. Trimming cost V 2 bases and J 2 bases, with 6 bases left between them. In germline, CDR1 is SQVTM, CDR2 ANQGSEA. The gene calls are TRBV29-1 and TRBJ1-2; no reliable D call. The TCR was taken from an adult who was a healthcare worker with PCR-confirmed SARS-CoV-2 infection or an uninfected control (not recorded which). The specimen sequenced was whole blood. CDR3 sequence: CSVEFPNYGYTF. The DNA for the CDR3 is TGCAGCGTTGAATTCCCGAACTATGGCTACACCTTC. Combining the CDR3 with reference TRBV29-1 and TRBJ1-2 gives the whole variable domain SAVISQKPSRDICQRGTSLTIQCQVDSQVTMMFWYRQQPGQSLTLIATANQGSEATYESGFVIDKFPISRPNLTFSTLTVSNMSPEDSSIYLCSVEFPNYGYTFGSGTRLTVV.